This entry describes one TCR beta chain. Its antigen is not known. CDR3 length: 13 amino acids. Deletions cut 6 bases from V and 5 bases from J, with 13 bases between. Germline V gene lookup returns CDR1 MDHEN and CDR2 SYDVKM. Use of 60 Vbeta and 13 Jbeta primers characterized the PCR. Generated by immunoSEQ multiplex PCR, the TCRdb table keeps only in-frame clones and is missing some. The sample has 190,000 or so clones, roughly four fifths seen once. The sample belongs to a study of cytomegalovirus exposure and HLA in healthy donors. Findings and caveats of the study: The authors assumed roughly uniform sequencing depth across donors for presence/absence analyses.

Sequenced material: PBMCs. This TCR derives from a man in his fifties in good health and CMV-seronegative. V is TRBV28 and J is TRBJ1-2, with D possibly being TRBD1 (6 bases). CDR3 nucleotides: TGTGCCAGCAGCCTCGGACAGAATTATGGCTACACCTTC. This gives the protein CASSLGQNYGYTF.